The 5 T cell receptor beta chains below all came from one sample that was sequenced in a study of T cell changes during pregnancy in multiple sclerosis. Here immunoSEQ multiplex PCR was the method, and the copy in TCRdb shows in-frame clones only, minus some. The sample lists tens of thousands of clones, 93% occurring once. This material consisted of peripheral blood, taken in the second trimester of pregnancy. These receptors came from a female donor with multiple sclerosis, enrolled in a pregnancy study.

The CDR3 loop is CASSPRLGGVYNEQFF. The CDR3 bases are TGTGCCAGCAGCCCGAGGTTGGGGGGGGTCTACAATGAGCAGTTCTTC. The chain joins TRBV9 to TRBJ2-1; 7 bases are a match to TRBD2. The CDR3 runs 16 residues. CDR1 is SGDLS, CDR2 YYNGEE, per germline. Losses at the gene ends were 4 bases for V and 3 bases for J; bases not matched to a gene: 10.

This clone was seen a few times. The J gene is TRBJ1-4, the V gene TRBV30, with 8 bases matching TRBD1. The trim removed 7 bases at V and 8 bases at J, leaving 6 bases unmatched. In germline, CDR1 is GTSNPN, CDR2 SVGIG (reference sequence). The CDR3 consists of 12 residues. In DNA form, the CDR3 reads TGTGCCTCCCGGGACAGGCGGGAAAAACTGTTTTTT. Translated: CASRDRREKLFF.

V gene TRBV11-2 combines with J gene TRBJ2-7; D is perhaps TRBD1 (6 bases). The CDR3 length is 15 residues. CDR1 and CDR2 (germline): SGHAT, FQNNGV. The V end was cut by 5 bases, the J end by 4 bases, with 18 bases between. The CDR3 DNA follows: TGTGCCAGCAGCGCGCCGCGACAGGTGCATTACGAGCAGTACTTC. As protein: CASSAPRQVHYEQYF.

The V and J genes are TRBV5-1 and TRBJ2-7, with a tentative D call TRBD2 (6 bases). The V gene lost 6 bases and the J gene lost 4 bases, with 29 bases spanning the gap. CDR1 and CDR2 (germline): SGHRS, YFSETQ. The CDR3 has 18 amino acids. CDR3: CASTERAAGPQMGYEQYF. The CDR3 nucleotides read TGCGCCAGCACCGAAAGAGCGGCGGGACCCCAGATGGGGTACGAGCAGTACTTC.

The genes are TRBV6-5 and TRBJ2-5; D is possibly TRBD2 (6 bases). The CDR3 has 16 residues. V shed 4 bases and J shed 5 bases, with 20 bases lying between them. CDR1 and CDR2 (germline): MNHEY, SVGAGI. CDR3 sequence reads: CASSSSWAEGAETQYF. In nucleotides, the CDR3 is TGTGCCAGCAGTTCCTCCTGGGCGGAGGGTGCGGAGACCCAGTACTTC.